What follows are 30 T cell receptor beta chains derived from one specimen sequenced in a study of shared T cell receptors in the human thymus. Assay used: immunoSEQ multiplex PCR; TCRdb lists only in-frame clones, some missing. Among fewer than 700,000 clones listed, roughly 88% were seen once. The data were also submitted as part of a second study, on human thymus T cells.

The specimen sequenced was thymocytes. The receptors were gathered from a boy under two years old with a congenital heart defect.

The gene calls are TRBV7-9 and TRBJ1-1, with a tentative D call TRBD1 (5 bases). Germline values: CDR1 SEHNR, CDR2 FQNEAQ (reference sequence). V lost 2 bases and J lost 4, with 20 bases in between. CDR3 length: 17 amino acids. The CDR3 loop is CASSLRTGVTQGTEAFF. The CDR3 region has the DNA TGTGCCAGCAGCTTAAGGACGGGGGTGACCCAGGGCACTGAAGCTTTCTTT.

This chain uses TRBV7-6 with TRBJ2-5, with D tentatively TRBD2 (6 bases). This CDR3 comprises 15 residues. V was trimmed by 2 bases and J by 2 bases, leaving 12 bases between them. Germline-derived CDR1 and CDR2 are SGHVS and FNYEAQ. Written as DNA, the CDR3 is TGTGCCAGCAGCTTAAGTTCCCTAGCGCAAGAGACCCAGTACTTC. Translated: CASSLSSLAQETQYF.

This clone was counted a few times. V gene TRBV5-4 combines with J gene TRBJ1-2; 8 positions agree with TRBD1. The CDR3 has 14 amino acids. Germline CDR1 is SGHNT and CDR2 is YYREEE (reference sequence). After removal of 1 base from V and 4 bases from J, the junction contained 3 bases not matched to a gene. For the CDR3, the DNA is TGTGCCAGCAGCTTGAACAGGGGGGCCTATGGCTACACCTTC. As protein: CASSLNRGAYGYTF.

The chain uses TRBV28 and TRBJ2-3; 10 nucleotides align to TRBD2. The CDR3 sequence is 18 residues long. Germline lookup yields CDR1 MDHEN and CDR2 SYDVKM. With V trimmed by 4 bases and J by 2 bases, 12 bases remained unmatched. The CDR3 coding sequence is TGTGCCAGCAGTTGTCTAGCGGGAGTTGGGAGGCCCACAGATACGCAGTATTTT. Amino acids: CASSCLAGVGRPTDTQYF.

The V gene is TRBV6-5, the J gene TRBJ2-7; D perhaps matches TRBD1 (5 bases). The germline V gene encodes CDR1 MNHEY and CDR2 SVGAGI. The CDR3 totals 13 residues. Trimming took 7 bases from V and 4 from J, leaving 14 bases between them. CDR3 sequence: CASKSDRDYEQYF. Here the CDR3 DNA reads TGTGCCAGCAAATCCGACAGAGATTACGAGCAGTACTTC.

The rearrangement joins TRBV15 to TRBJ2-7, with D perhaps matching TRBD1 (5 bases). Looked up from germline, CDR1 is LNHNV and CDR2 is YYDKDF (reference sequence). With 2 bases removed from V and 3 bases from J, the gap between germline ends came to 8 bases. The CDR3 consists of 13 residues. The CDR3 reads CATSRNDSYEQYF. For the CDR3, the DNA is TGTGCCACCAGCAGAAATGACAGCTACGAGCAGTACTTC.

The chain links TRBV4-2 to TRBJ2-7; tentatively, D is TRBD2 (5 bases). Trimming left V 0 bases short and J 5 bases short, with 8 bases between. This CDR3 is 13 amino acids long. CDR1 LGHNA and CDR2 YNFKEQ come from the germline V gene. The CDR3 nucleotides read TGTGCCAGCAGCCAAGATAGGAGGAACGAGCAGTACTTC. Encoded protein: CASSQDRRNEQYF.

The chain combines TRBV25-1 with TRBJ2-1; D may be TRBD1 (7 bases). Germline V gives CDR1 MGHDK, CDR2 SYGVNS. The CDR3 is 18 amino acids. Trimming took 5 bases from V and 7 from J, leaving 27 bases between them. The CDR3 bases are TGTGCCAGCAGTCCCCGAGGGGGGCAGGGGGAAGTGGAGAATGAGCAGTTCTTC. It is translated as CASSPRGGQGEVENEQFF.

The chain combines TRBV5-5 with TRBJ2-7; D unclear. Germline V gene sequence: CDR1 SGHKS, CDR2 YYEKEE (reference sequence). V was clipped by 0 bases and J by 3 bases, with 7 bases between them. The CDR3 loop spans 13 amino acids. CDR3 nucleotides: TGTGCCAGCAGCTTGGGTCACTTCTACGAGCAGTACTTC. Its protein product is CASSLGHFYEQYF.

The chain employs TRBV5-1 and TRBJ2-5, with 9 bases matching TRBD1. This CDR3 has 17 amino acids. The trim removed 6 bases at V and 3 bases at J, leaving 15 bases unmatched. Germline-derived CDR1 and CDR2 are SGHRS and YFSETQ. The CDR3 DNA is TGCGCCAGCACCCCTGTGGTGACAGGGGGTGGCGAAGAGACCCAGTACTTC. This gives the protein CASTPVVTGGGEETQYF. The complete variable domain, with remaining parts taken from reference TRBV5-1 and TRBJ2-5, reads KAGVTQTPRYLIKTRGQQVTLSCSPISGHRSVSWYQQTPGQGLQFLFEYFSETQRNKGNFPGRFSGRQFSNSRSEMNVSTLELGDSALYLCASTPVVTGGGEETQYFGPGTRLLVL.

The table lists this clone with a count of one. The chain couples TRBV5-4 to TRBJ2-7; 10 bases are shared with TRBD1. CDR1 SGHNT and CDR2 YYREEE come from the germline V gene (reference sequence). After removal of 4 bases from V and 3 bases from J, the junction contained 10 bases not matched to a gene. The CDR3 length is 16 residues. In nucleotides, the CDR3 is TGTGCCAGCAGCGCCTGGCGGGACAGGGGAGTCTACGAGCAGTACTTC. This sequence encodes CASSAWRDRGVYEQYF.

The chain carries TRBV25-1 and TRBJ2-1, with 8 bases that match TRBD2. Germline CDR1 MGHDK, CDR2 SYGVNS. The V gene end was trimmed by 5 bases and the J gene end by 8 bases; junction bases not matched to a gene: 11. This CDR3 has 15 amino acids. CDR3 sequence (DNA): TGTGCCAGCAGTCCCGGGACTAGGCTGGTCGATGAGCAGTTCTTC. It codes for CASSPGTRLVDEQFF.

This rearrangement joins TRBV11-2 to TRBJ2-1, with TRBD2 matching over 12 bases. This CDR3 has 18 residues. Per the germline V gene, CDR1 is SGHAT and CDR2 is FQNNGV. Losses at the gene ends were 5 bases for V and 7 bases for J; bases not matched to a gene: 15. CDR3 nucleotides: TGTGCCAGCAGCCGCTTAGGGGAAACTAGCGGGAGGCTTAATGAGCAGTTCTTC. Its protein product is CASSRLGETSGRLNEQFF. Combining the CDR3 with reference TRBV11-2 and TRBJ2-1 gives the whole variable domain EAGVAQSPRYKIIEKRQSVAFWCNPISGHATLYWYQQILGQGPKLLIQFQNNGVVDDSQLPKDRFSAERLKGVDSTLKIQPAKLEDSAVYLCASSRLGETSGRLNEQFFGPGTRLTVL.

The chain uses TRBV2 and TRBJ1-2, with TRBD1 identical over 8 bases. The CDR3 runs to 13 residues. Trimming removed 8 bases from V and 7 bases from J; junction bases left unmatched: 9. CDR1 and CDR2 (germline): SNHLY, FYNNEI. DNA for the CDR3: TGTGCCAGCCCTATCAGGGGGCTGCGTGGCTACACCTTC. Its protein product is CASPIRGLRGYTF.

The CDR3 DNA reads as TGTGCCAGCAGCCCAACTCCCGGGACTAGCGTTCACGAGGGGGAGACCCAGTACTTC. Translated: CASSPTPGTSVHEGETQYF. The chain carries TRBV5-4 and TRBJ2-5, with 10 bases aligning to TRBD2. Germline trimming cut 4 bases from V and 5 bases from J; bases unmatched to any gene: 20. This CDR3 has 19 residues. The V gene's germline CDR1 is SGHNT and CDR2 YYREEE (reference sequence).

The chain recombines TRBV14 with TRBJ1-2; maybe TRBD1 (5 bases). Deletions cut 3 bases from V and 2 bases from J, with 10 bases between. Germline loops: CDR1 SGHDN, CDR2 FVKESK. The CDR3 runs to 14 residues. The CDR3 sequence: CASSHLSGNYGYTF. In DNA, the CDR3 is TGTGCCAGCAGCCACCTTTCAGGGAACTATGGCTACACCTTC.

The chain joins TRBV6-5 to TRBJ1-1; 7 bases agree with TRBD1. Germline CDR1 reads MNHEY; CDR2 reads SVGAGI. The CDR3 spans 11 residues. With 11 bases clipped from V and 8 bases from J, the junction kept 8 bases outside the gene matches. CDR3 residues: CAAGGRSEAFF. CDR3 coding DNA: TGTGCCGCAGGGGGGAGGTCCGAAGCTTTCTTT.

The J gene is TRBJ1-2, the V gene TRBV5-1; TRBD1 is a possible D gene (6 bases). With 4 bases removed from V and 4 bases from J, the gap between germline ends came to 11 bases. The length of the CDR3 is 13 residues. The germline CDR1 and CDR2 sequences are SGHRS and YFSETQ. The CDR3 DNA sequence: TGCGCCAGCAGCATCGACAGGTCCTATGGCTACACCTTC. Translating gives CASSIDRSYGYTF.

V is TRBV27 and J is TRBJ2-5; maybe TRBD2 (5 bases). CDR1 MNHEY and CDR2 SMNVEV come from the germline V gene (reference sequence). The CDR3 loop spans 14 amino acids. V was trimmed by 3 bases and J by 5 bases, leaving 13 bases between them. The CDR3 is CASSFKGRGETQYF. The CDR3 DNA reads as TGTGCCAGCAGTTTCAAGGGCCGAGGGGAGACCCAGTACTTC.

A remark on this clone: This sample includes further DNA sequences coding for the same CDR3. The gene calls are TRBV5-1 and TRBJ2-7, with TRBD1 matching over 10 bases. V gave up 0 bases and J gave up 3 bases; unmatched junction bases: 3. The length of the CDR3 is 15 residues. Germline CDR1 is SGHRS and CDR2 is YFSETQ. CDR3 sequence: CASSLAGTGVYEQYF. The CDR3 nucleotides read TGCGCCAGCAGCTTGGCTGGGACAGGGGTCTACGAGCAGTACTTC.

The rearrangement links TRBV5-8 to TRBJ1-1; TRBD1 might be the D (5 bases). The germline V and J ends were trimmed by 0 bases and 1 base, with 10 bases remaining between them. There are 15 residues in the CDR3. Germline V CDR1 and CDR2: SGHTS, YDEGEE. This CDR3 reads CASSLERGSNTEAFF. For the CDR3, the DNA is TGTGCCAGCAGCTTGGAACGGGGGTCGAACACTGAAGCTTTCTTT.

The rearrangement joins TRBV9 to TRBJ2-7; TRBD2 aligns across 15 bases. In germline, CDR1 is SGDLS, CDR2 YYNGEE. This CDR3 contains 18 residues. With V trimmed by 4 bases and J by 9 bases, 17 bases remained unmatched. CDR3 protein: CASSPTFAGLAGGLGQYF. The CDR3 nucleotides are TGTGCCAGCAGCCCCACGTTTGCCGGACTAGCGGGAGGGCTAGGGCAGTACTTC.

V and J are TRBV9 and TRBJ1-4, with D perhaps matching TRBD1 (5 bases). CDR1 and CDR2 (germline): SGDLS, YYNGEE. V gave up 5 bases and J gave up 6 bases, with 23 bases separating them. This CDR3 is built from 17 residues. The CDR3 nucleotides read TGTGCCAGCAGGGGGGGATCATTCGACAGTCCCTATGAAAAACTGTTTTTT. Its translation: CASRGGSFDSPYEKLFF.

The rearrangement links TRBV12-5 to TRBJ2-7; TRBD1 agrees at 7 bases. V dropped 5 bases and J dropped 5; count of bases not matched to a gene: 9. CDR3 length: 14 residues. Germline V lookup: CDR1 LGHNT, CDR2 FRNRAP. The DNA of the CDR3 is TGTGCTAGTGGTCCTGGACAGGCTGTCCACGAGCAGTACTTC. It codes for CASGPGQAVHEQYF.

V is TRBV27 and J is TRBJ2-3; a weak D match, TRBD1 (6 bases). The germline CDR1 and CDR2 sequences are MNHEY and SMNVEV (reference sequence). The germline V and J ends were trimmed by 1 base and 5 bases, with 16 bases remaining between them. The CDR3 totals 16 residues. The CDR3 nucleotides are TGTGCCAGCAGTTTATGGCAGGGGAGAGTGGGAGATACGCAGTATTTT. This translates into CASSLWQGRVGDTQYF.

This chain links TRBV29-1 with TRBJ1-5; TRBD1 matches 9 bases. CDR1 and CDR2 (germline): SQVTM, ANQGSEA. Trimming cost V 6 bases and J 7 bases; bases outside gene matches: 7. The CDR3 sequence is 13 residues long. The CDR3 DNA sequence: TGCAGCGTCACACAGGGGGCTGGGCAGCCCCAGCATTTT. It yields the protein CSVTQGAGQPQHF.

The V gene is TRBV9, the J gene TRBJ2-1; 10 bases agree with TRBD2. The CDR3 has 16 amino acids. Germline V gives CDR1 SGDLS, CDR2 YYNGEE. The V gene end was trimmed by 0 bases and the J gene end by 7 bases; junction bases not matched to a gene: 7. CDR3 region: CASSVGLAGVTNEQFF. CDR3 DNA: TGTGCCAGCAGCGTAGGTCTAGCGGGAGTGACGAATGAGCAGTTCTTC.

This chain uses TRBV7-9 with TRBJ2-7; weak D call: TRBD2 (5 bases). CDR1 is SEHNR, CDR2 FQNEAQ, per germline (reference sequence). This CDR3 is 12 amino acids long. Trimming took off 6 bases at V and 5 bases at J, with 11 bases between the two ends. The CDR3 loop reads CASRLGENEQYF. For the CDR3, the DNA is TGTGCCAGCAGGCTTGGGGAGAACGAGCAGTACTTC.

This clone was detected a few times. This chain joins TRBV5-6 and TRBJ1-2; the match to TRBD1 covers 10 bases. With 0 bases clipped from V and 6 bases from J, the junction kept 2 bases outside the gene matches. This CDR3 contains 14 residues. Germline CDR1 reads SGHDT; CDR2 reads YYEEEE. The DNA for the CDR3 is TGTGCCAGCAGCTTGGAAGGGACAGGGGATGGCTACACCTTC. It codes for CASSLEGTGDGYTF.

The chain couples TRBV28 to TRBJ2-7; TRBD2 is a possible D gene (5 bases). The CDR3 length is 14 residues. Trimming took off 4 bases at V and 7 bases at J, with 17 bases between the two ends. Germline CDR1 is MDHEN and CDR2 is SYDVKM. CDR3 in amino acids: CASSSPPLVGEQYF. The CDR3, as DNA: TGTGCCAGCAGTTCGCCACCACTAGTTGGAGAGCAGTACTTC.